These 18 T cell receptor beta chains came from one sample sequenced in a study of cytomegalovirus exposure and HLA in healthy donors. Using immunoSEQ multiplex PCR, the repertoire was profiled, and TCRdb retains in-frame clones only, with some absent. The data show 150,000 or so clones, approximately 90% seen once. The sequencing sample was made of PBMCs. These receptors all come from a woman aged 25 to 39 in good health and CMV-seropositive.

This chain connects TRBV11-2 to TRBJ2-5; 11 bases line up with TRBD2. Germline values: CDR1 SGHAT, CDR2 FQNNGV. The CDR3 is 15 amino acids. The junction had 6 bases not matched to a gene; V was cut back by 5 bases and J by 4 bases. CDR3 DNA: TGTGCCAGCAGCCGTAGCGGGGGGGAGGGAGAGACCCAGTACTTC. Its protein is CASSRSGGEGETQYF.

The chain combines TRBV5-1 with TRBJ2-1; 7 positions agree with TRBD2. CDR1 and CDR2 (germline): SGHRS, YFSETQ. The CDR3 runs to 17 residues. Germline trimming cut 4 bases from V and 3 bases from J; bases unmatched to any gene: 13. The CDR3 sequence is CASSPGDYTSLYNEQFF. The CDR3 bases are TGCGCCAGCAGCCCGGGGGACTACACCTCTCTCTACAATGAGCAGTTCTTC.

The CDR3 sequence is CASNPDRGTEAFF. The CDR3 bases are TGTGCCAGCAACCCAGACAGGGGCACTGAAGCTTTCTTT. The chain uses TRBV6-1 and TRBJ1-1; 8 nucleotides agree with TRBD1. Germline CDR1 and CDR2: MNHNS and SASEGT. The V gene end was trimmed by 7 bases and the J gene end by 4 bases; junction bases not matched to a gene: 5. CDR3 length: 13 residues.

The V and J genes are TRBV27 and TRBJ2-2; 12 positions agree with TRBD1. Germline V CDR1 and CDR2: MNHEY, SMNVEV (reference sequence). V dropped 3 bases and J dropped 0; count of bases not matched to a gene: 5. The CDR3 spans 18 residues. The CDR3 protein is CASSFRDRGPANTGELFF. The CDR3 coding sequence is TGTGCCAGCAGTTTCCGGGACAGGGGGCCGGCGAACACCGGGGAGCTGTTTTTT.

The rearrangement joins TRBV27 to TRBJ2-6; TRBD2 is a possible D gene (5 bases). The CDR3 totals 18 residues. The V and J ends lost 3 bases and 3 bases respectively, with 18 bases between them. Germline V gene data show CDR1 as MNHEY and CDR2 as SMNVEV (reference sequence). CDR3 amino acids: CASSLLSAHRGGANVLTF. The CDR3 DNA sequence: TGTGCCAGCAGTTTGCTTTCGGCCCACCGGGGTGGGGCCAACGTCCTGACTTTC.

CDR3 sequence reads: CATSRDGRQPLTLKGYTF. CDR3 sequence (DNA): TGTGCCACCAGCAGAGATGGGCGACAGCCCCTAACTTTGAAGGGCTACACCTTC. V gene TRBV15 combines with J gene TRBJ1-2, with TRBD1 as a possible D gene (5 bases). Trimming left V 0 bases short and J 8 bases short, with 25 bases between. Germline V CDR1 and CDR2: LNHNV, YYDKDF (reference sequence). CDR3 length: 18 amino acids.

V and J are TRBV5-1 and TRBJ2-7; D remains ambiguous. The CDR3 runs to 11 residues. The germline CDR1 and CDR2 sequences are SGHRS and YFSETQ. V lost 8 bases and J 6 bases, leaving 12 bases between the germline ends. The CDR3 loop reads CARTPSGEQYF. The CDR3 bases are TGCGCCAGGACTCCTAGTGGCGAGCAGTACTTC.

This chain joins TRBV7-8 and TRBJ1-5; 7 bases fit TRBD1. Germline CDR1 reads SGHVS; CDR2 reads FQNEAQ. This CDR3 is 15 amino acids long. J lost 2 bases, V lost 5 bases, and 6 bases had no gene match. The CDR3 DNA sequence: TGTGCCAGCAGCCCCGGACAGGTTCGCAATCAGCCCCAGCATTTT. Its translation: CASSPGQVRNQPQHF.

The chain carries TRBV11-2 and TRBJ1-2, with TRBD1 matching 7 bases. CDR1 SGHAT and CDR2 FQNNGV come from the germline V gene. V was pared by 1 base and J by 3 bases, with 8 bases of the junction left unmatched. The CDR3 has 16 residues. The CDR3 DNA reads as TGTGCCAGCAGCTTAGGCGGTACAGGGGTGGACTATGGCTACACCTTC. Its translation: CASSLGGTGVDYGYTF.

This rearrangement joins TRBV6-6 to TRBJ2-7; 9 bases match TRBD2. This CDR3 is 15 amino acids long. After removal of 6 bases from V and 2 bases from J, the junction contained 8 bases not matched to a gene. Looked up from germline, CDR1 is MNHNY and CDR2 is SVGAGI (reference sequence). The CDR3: CASSSAGGNPYEQYF. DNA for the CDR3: TGTGCCAGCAGCTCGGCGGGGGGGAACCCCTACGAGCAGTACTTC.

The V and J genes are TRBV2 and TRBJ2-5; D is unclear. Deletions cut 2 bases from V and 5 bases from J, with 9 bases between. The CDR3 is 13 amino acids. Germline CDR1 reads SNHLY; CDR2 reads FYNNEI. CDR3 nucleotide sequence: TGTGCCAGCAGTGAACGCCAGGTGGAGACCCAGTACTTC. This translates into CASSERQVETQYF.

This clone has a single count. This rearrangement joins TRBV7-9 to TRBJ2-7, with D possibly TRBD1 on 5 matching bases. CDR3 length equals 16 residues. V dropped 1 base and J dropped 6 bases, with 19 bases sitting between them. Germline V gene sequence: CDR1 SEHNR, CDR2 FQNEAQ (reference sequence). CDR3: CASSLGQGLEPCEQYF. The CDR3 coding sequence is TGTGCCAGCAGCTTAGGCCAGGGCCTAGAACCCTGCGAGCAGTACTTC.

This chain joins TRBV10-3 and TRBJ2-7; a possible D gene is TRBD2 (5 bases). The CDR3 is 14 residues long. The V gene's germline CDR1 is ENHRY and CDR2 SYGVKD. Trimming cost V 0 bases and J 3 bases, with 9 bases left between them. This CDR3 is CAISESGNNYEQYF. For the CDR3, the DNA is TGTGCCATCAGTGAGTCCGGGAACAACTACGAGCAGTACTTC.

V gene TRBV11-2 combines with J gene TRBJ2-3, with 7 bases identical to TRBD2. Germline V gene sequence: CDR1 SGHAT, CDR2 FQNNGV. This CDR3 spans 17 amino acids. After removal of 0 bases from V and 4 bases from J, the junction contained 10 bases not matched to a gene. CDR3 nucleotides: TGTGCCAGCAGCTTAGATGGGAGGGAGGGTACGCCAGATACGCAGTATTTT. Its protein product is CASSLDGREGTPDTQYF.

Written as DNA, the CDR3 is TGTGCCAGCATAGGGACAGGGGAACGTCTTTCAGCCAAAAACATTCAGTACTTC. Translated: CASIGTGERLSAKNIQYF. V is TRBV9 and J is TRBJ2-4; 10 bases map to TRBD1. With 6 bases clipped from V and 0 bases from J, the junction kept 12 bases outside the gene matches. The germline CDR1 and CDR2 sequences are SGDLS and YYNGEE. This CDR3 has 18 amino acids.

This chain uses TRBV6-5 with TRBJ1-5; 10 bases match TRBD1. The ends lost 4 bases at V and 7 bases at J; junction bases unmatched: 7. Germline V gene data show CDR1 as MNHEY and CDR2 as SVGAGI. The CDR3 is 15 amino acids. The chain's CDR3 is CASSSGQGERQPQHF. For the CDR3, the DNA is TGTGCCAGCAGTTCCGGACAGGGGGAAAGACAGCCCCAGCATTTT.

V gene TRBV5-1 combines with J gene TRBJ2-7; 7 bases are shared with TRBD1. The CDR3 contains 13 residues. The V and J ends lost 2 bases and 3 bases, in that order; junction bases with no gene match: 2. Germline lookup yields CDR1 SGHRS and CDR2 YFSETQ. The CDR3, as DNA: TGCGCCAGCAGCTTTACAGGGGACTACGAGCAGTACTTC. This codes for CASSFTGDYEQYF.

The CDR3 loop is CASSVRGSSYEQYF. CDR3 sequence (DNA): TGTGCCAGCAGCGTGCGAGGGAGCTCCTACGAGCAGTACTTC. V is TRBV5-4 and J is TRBJ2-7; tentative D call: TRBD2 (5 bases). V was clipped by 4 bases and J by 0 bases, with 11 bases between them. This CDR3 region has 14 residues. Germline CDR1 SGHNT, CDR2 YYREEE (reference sequence).